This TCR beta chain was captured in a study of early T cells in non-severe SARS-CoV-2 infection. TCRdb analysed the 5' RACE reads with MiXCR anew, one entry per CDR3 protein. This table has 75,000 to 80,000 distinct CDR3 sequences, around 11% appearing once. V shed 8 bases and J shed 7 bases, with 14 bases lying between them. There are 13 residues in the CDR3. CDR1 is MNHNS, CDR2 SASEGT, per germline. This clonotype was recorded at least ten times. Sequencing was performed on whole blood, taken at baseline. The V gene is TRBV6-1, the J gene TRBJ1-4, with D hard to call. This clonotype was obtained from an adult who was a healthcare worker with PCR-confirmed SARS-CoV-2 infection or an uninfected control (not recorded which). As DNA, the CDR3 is TGTGCCAGCCTCCCCCAGCTAGGTGAAAAACTGTTTTTT. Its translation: CASLPQLGEKLFF.